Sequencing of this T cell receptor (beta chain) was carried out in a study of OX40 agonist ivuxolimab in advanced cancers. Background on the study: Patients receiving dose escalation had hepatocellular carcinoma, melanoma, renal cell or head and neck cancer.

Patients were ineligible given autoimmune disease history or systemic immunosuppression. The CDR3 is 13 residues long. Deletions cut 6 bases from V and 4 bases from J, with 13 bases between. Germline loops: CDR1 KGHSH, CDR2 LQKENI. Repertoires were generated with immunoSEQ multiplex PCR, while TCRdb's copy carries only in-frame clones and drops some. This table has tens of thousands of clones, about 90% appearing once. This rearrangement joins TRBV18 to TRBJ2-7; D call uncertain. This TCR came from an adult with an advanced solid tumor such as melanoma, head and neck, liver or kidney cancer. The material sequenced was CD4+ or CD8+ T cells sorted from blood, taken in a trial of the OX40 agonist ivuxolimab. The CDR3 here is CASSPSPQYEQYF. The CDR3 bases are TGTGCCAGCTCCCCCTCACCCCAGTACGAGCAGTACTTC.